This TCR beta chain was found in a study of shared clonotypes between healthy human individuals. Whole-study findings and limits: Across subsets, estimated richness was generally greater for naive than for memory populations.

It was CD45RO-negative cells, positively selected for CCR7, that made up naive CD8 cells, with terminally differentiated effector memory CD45RA+ cells excluded. The data were produced by immunoSEQ multiplex PCR, yet TCRdb's version contains in-frame clones alone and is incomplete. The table shows roughly 810,000 clones, with roughly 96% occurring only once. The ends lost 3 bases at V and 5 bases at J; junction bases unmatched: 5. The CDR3 contains 14 residues. CDR1 SQVTM and CDR2 ANQGSEA come from the germline V gene. About this clone: Antigen unknown.

V usage is TRBV29-1 and J usage is TRBJ2-1; 9 bases are a match to TRBD2. The sequencing input was naive CD8+ T cells sorted from blood. The source is a man aged 25-45 years in good health. The CDR3 is CSVDRTSVDNEQFF. In DNA form, the CDR3 reads TGCAGCGTTGATCGGACTAGCGTCGACAATGAGCAGTTCTTC.